This TCR beta chain was observed in a study of regulatory T cells in long-lasting Graves disease. Many counts were recorded for this clonotype. Antigen: not known. Arm-PCR of CDR3 regions and iRepertoire HTBI primers were the basis on which TCR beta libraries were built. TCRdb processed the multiplex PCR reads anew with MiXCR; each CDR3 protein has one entry. The profile covers 700,000 or so distinct CDR3 sequences, with about 32% appearing a single time and roughly 40% taken by the ten largest. Whole-study results and caveats: The analysis examined peripheral blood only and excluded thyroid tissue.

Specified time point: persistent/refractory GD, antithyroid drugs over 5 years with positive TRAb. PBMC RNA was the source of the TCR library. EDTA tubes received nine milliliters of collected peripheral blood. V lost 5 bases, J lost 5 bases, and 13 bases lay in between. Germline V gene lookup returns CDR1 MDHEN and CDR2 SYDVKM. The CDR3 contains 13 residues. The sample in question was peripheral blood mononuclear cells (PBMCs), obtained when the disease was refractory, from a patient treated with antithyroid drugs. The chain carries TRBV28 and TRBJ2-7, with D possibly matching TRBD1 (7 bases). This TCR came from a female donor with Graves disease. CDR3 nucleotide sequence: TGTGCCAGCAGTCCAGGGGGGTTGGACGAGCAGTACTTC. As protein: CASSPGGLDEQYF.